The 29 T cell receptor beta chains reported below all come from one sample, sequenced in a study of blood T cell repertoires in COVID-19. The protocol was immunoSEQ multiplex PCR, while the TCRdb copy is restricted to in-frame clones and leaves out a portion. In the table there are 300,000 to 450,000 clones, more than 70% of which are singletons. The source material was PBMCs or T cells enriched from blood (not recorded which). The receptors were sampled from a man younger than 40 who had recovered from COVID-19.

The chain recombines TRBV6-6 with TRBJ1-2, with a tentative D call TRBD1 (6 bases). This CDR3 is built from 14 residues. V lost 2 bases to trimming and J lost 4 bases, with 11 bases between them. Germline V gene data show CDR1 as MNHNY and CDR2 as SVGAGI (reference sequence). CDR3 in amino acids: CASSYQGQLYGYTF. CDR3 nucleotides: TGTGCCAGCAGTTACCAGGGACAACTCTATGGCTACACCTTC.

The chain is built from TRBV5-1 and TRBJ2-7; D is unclear. Deletions cut 4 bases from V and 0 bases from J, with 11 bases between. The CDR3 extends over 14 amino acids. Germline V lookup: CDR1 SGHRS, CDR2 YFSETQ. As DNA, the CDR3 is TGCGCCAGCAGCCGAGCCATAGCCTCCTACGAGCAGTACTTC. Protein sequence: CASSRAIASYEQYF.

The chain uses TRBV2 and TRBJ1-5; 7 nucleotides align to TRBD1. The germline gives CDR1 SNHLY, CDR2 FYNNEI. V gave up 3 bases and J gave up 9 bases; unmatched junction bases: 8. The CDR3 is 14 amino acids. The CDR3 DNA follows: TGTGCCAGCAGTGATGCACAGGGGATTTCGCCCCAGCATTTT. Amino acid sequence: CASSDAQGISPQHF.

CDR3 in amino acids: CASSVDREFSGNPSGGNQPQHF. DNA of the CDR3: TGTGCCAGCAGCGTGGACAGGGAGTTTAGTGGGAACCCGTCTGGGGGCAATCAGCCCCAGCATTTT. The rearrangement links TRBV9 to TRBJ1-5, with 8 bases aligning to TRBD1. The CDR3 is 22 amino acids. Germline V gives CDR1 SGDLS, CDR2 YYNGEE. Losses at the gene ends were 2 bases for V and 2 bases for J; bases not matched to a gene: 24.

This clone was picked up one time. The chain combines TRBV3-1 (or the pseudogene TRBV3-2) with TRBJ1-1; D may be TRBD1 (5 bases). Trimming stripped 5 bases from V and 4 bases from J, with 11 bases between. Germline CDR1 LGHDT, CDR2 YNNKEL (reference sequence). This CDR3 has 13 amino acids. The CDR3 nucleotides read TGTGCCAGCAGCTGGGAGGGGAGCACTGAAGCTTTCTTT. This encodes CASSWEGSTEAFF.

V usage is TRBV19 and J usage is TRBJ2-1, with TRBD2 matching 7 bases. Per the germline V gene, CDR1 is LNHDA and CDR2 is SQIVND (reference sequence). The CDR3 is made up of 16 amino acids. The V gene end was trimmed by 7 bases and the J gene end by 9 bases; junction bases not matched to a gene: 18. CDR3 protein: CASKSQGGSHRGEQFF. The CDR3 DNA sequence: TGTGCCAGTAAATCTCAGGGAGGGTCCCATCGGGGTGAGCAGTTCTTC.

V gene TRBV6-2 or TRBV6-3 combines with J gene TRBJ1-5; D uncertain. Germline V gives CDR1 MNHEY, CDR2 SVGEGT. V was trimmed by 0 bases and J by 6 bases, leaving 15 bases between them. This CDR3 region has 16 residues. CDR3 nucleotide sequence: TGTGCCAGCAGTTACTCCCACGGACTTAGCCTTCAGCCCCAGCATTTT. Encoded protein: CASSYSHGLSLQPQHF.

This chain links TRBV7-2 with TRBJ2-3, with D maybe TRBD2 (6 bases). Trimming stripped 5 bases from V and 0 bases from J, with 9 bases between. CDR3 length: 14 amino acids. Germline CDR1 and CDR2: SGHTA and FQGNSA. CDR3 loop: CASSPGLSTDTQYF. CDR3 coding DNA: TGTGCCAGCAGCCCAGGACTAAGCACAGATACGCAGTATTTT.

The chain carries TRBV19 and TRBJ1-5, with 7 bases aligning to TRBD1. The V segment lost 3 bases and the J segment 5 bases; nucleotides outside the gene matches: 4. The CDR3 contains 14 residues. Germline V gene data show CDR1 as LNHDA and CDR2 as SQIVND (reference sequence). The CDR3 loop reads CASSISTGDQPQHF. The DNA of the CDR3 is TGTGCCAGTAGTATTTCAACAGGGGATCAGCCCCAGCATTTT.

This sequence joins TRBV3-1 (or the pseudogene TRBV3-2) and TRBJ1-5; tentative D call: TRBD1 (5 bases). The CDR3 has 18 residues. V was trimmed by 4 bases and J by 5 bases, leaving 24 bases between them. CDR1 LGHDT and CDR2 YNNKEL come from the germline V gene (reference sequence). The CDR3 DNA reads as TGTGCCAGCAGCCCCATATTCCCCGGATCAGGGTTCGATCAGCCCCAGCATTTT. The encoded protein is CASSPIFPGSGFDQPQHF.

The rearrangement links TRBV4-2 to TRBJ1-1, with D possibly TRBD1 on 6 matching bases. Trimming took off 0 bases at V and 2 bases at J, with 16 bases between the two ends. The CDR3 is made up of 17 amino acids. Per the germline V gene, CDR1 is LGHNA and CDR2 is YNFKEQ. CDR3 DNA: TGTGCCAGCAGCCAAGATGTAATGGCAGGGGACAACACTGAAGCTTTCTTT. It encodes CASSQDVMAGDNTEAFF.

The V gene is TRBV6-5, the J gene TRBJ1-5; perhaps TRBD1 as D (6 bases). Trimming took 2 bases from V and 6 from J, leaving 14 bases between them. CDR1 and CDR2 (germline): MNHEY, SVGAGI. This CDR3 is 15 amino acids long. CDR3 loop: CASSYRGLGGQPQHF. The CDR3 coding sequence is TGTGCCAGCAGTTACAGAGGTCTAGGGGGTCAGCCCCAGCATTTT.

The V and J genes are TRBV30 and TRBJ2-7, with 8 bases identical to TRBD1. With V trimmed by 6 bases and J by 4 bases, 8 bases remained unmatched. The CDR3 has 13 residues. Germline lookup yields CDR1 GTSNPN and CDR2 SVGIG (reference sequence). The CDR3, as DNA: TGTGCCTGCAGGGGGCAGGGGGCTTACGAGCAGTACTTC. This translates into CACRGQGAYEQYF.

The rearrangement joins TRBV3-1 (or the pseudogene TRBV3-2) to TRBJ2-7, with a weak D call TRBD1 (6 bases). Germline-derived CDR1 and CDR2 are LGHDT and YNNKEL (reference sequence). V lost 4 bases to trimming and J lost 2 bases, with 18 bases between them. The CDR3 extends over 16 amino acids. The CDR3 is CASSLWGQHNAYEQYF. Here the CDR3 DNA reads TGTGCCAGCAGCCTTTGGGGGCAACATAACGCCTACGAGCAGTACTTC.

The genes are TRBV14 and TRBJ2-5, with a tentative D call TRBD1 (6 bases). Germline CDR1 SGHDN, CDR2 FVKESK. The CDR3 is 15 residues long. V was pared by 2 bases and J by 2 bases, with 12 bases between. The DNA of the CDR3 is TGTGCCAGCAGCCAAACCGGGACAATTCAAGAGACCCAGTACTTC. It translates to CASSQTGTIQETQYF.

V gene TRBV7-9 combines with J gene TRBJ2-2; 8 bases are a match to TRBD2. The trim removed 5 bases at V and 6 bases at J, leaving 2 bases unmatched. Germline CDR1 reads SEHNR; CDR2 reads FQNEAQ (reference sequence). The CDR3 spans 13 residues. In DNA form, the CDR3 reads TGTGCCAGCAGCCCACTAGCGGCCGGGGAGCTGTTTTTT. Amino acids: CASSPLAAGELFF.

The chain carries TRBV20-1 and TRBJ1-2; D uncertain. Per the germline V gene, CDR1 is DFQATT and CDR2 is SNEGSKA (reference sequence). This CDR3 contains 17 residues. With 3 bases removed from V and 6 bases from J, the gap between germline ends came to 26 bases. The CDR3 DNA is TGCAGTGCTAGTCCGTCTTTCGGGGAGGGTCGATCTGATGGCTACACCTTC. This sequence encodes CSASPSFGEGRSDGYTF.

V usage is TRBV9 and J usage is TRBJ1-4, with TRBD1 identical over 10 bases. Germline loops: CDR1 SGDLS, CDR2 YYNGEE. With 0 bases clipped from V and 8 bases from J, the junction kept 4 bases outside the gene matches. The CDR3 spans 15 residues. CDR3 sequence reads: CASSVEGQGWEKLFF. The CDR3 nucleotides are TGTGCCAGCAGCGTAGAGGGACAGGGGTGGGAAAAACTGTTTTTT.

The J gene is TRBJ2-5, the V gene TRBV30; D unresolved. From germline, CDR1 is GTSNPN and CDR2 SVGIG (reference sequence). This CDR3 spans 12 amino acids. Trimming pared 5 bases from V and 4 bases from J, leaving 11 bases between. CDR3 region: CAWLGVTETQYF. CDR3 coding DNA: TGTGCCTGGTTAGGAGTAACAGAGACCCAGTACTTC.

The chain joins TRBV27 to TRBJ1-1, with D unresolved. The CDR3 consists of 13 residues. Deletions cut 3 bases from V and 3 bases from J, with 8 bases between. Germline V gene sequence: CDR1 MNHEY, CDR2 SMNVEV (reference sequence). CDR3 in amino acids: CASSFGRDTEAFF. The DNA for the CDR3 is TGTGCCAGCAGTTTTGGCCGGGACACTGAAGCTTTCTTT.

CDR3 nucleotides: TGTGCCAGCAGCGCCGGGACTGCTGGAAACACCATATATTTT. Residues: CASSAGTAGNTIYF. The gene calls are TRBV7-8 and TRBJ1-3, with a possible D match to TRBD1 (5 bases). CDR1 and CDR2 (germline): SGHVS, FQNEAQ. Trimming took off 5 bases at V and 2 bases at J, with 10 bases between the two ends. This CDR3 is 14 amino acids long.

This clone was seen more than once but under ten times. The chain employs TRBV6-2 or TRBV6-3 and TRBJ1-1; D uncertain. The germline V gene encodes CDR1 MNHEY and CDR2 SVGEGT. V lost 5 bases, J lost 4 bases, and 20 bases lay in between. The CDR3 runs 16 residues. The CDR3 loop reads CASSKPTGVRVTEAFF. The CDR3 nucleotides read TGTGCCAGCAGTAAACCCACCGGGGTTCGAGTCACTGAAGCTTTCTTT.

The sample holds a few counts of this clone. This chain connects TRBV19 to TRBJ1-1; D may be TRBD1 (6 bases). Trimming removed 6 bases at V and 2 bases at J, with 16 bases between. CDR3 length equals 15 residues. Per germline, CDR1 LNHDA and CDR2 SQIVND (reference sequence). The CDR3 DNA follows: TGTGCCAGTAGACCCCAGGGGAACCCCAACACTGAAGCTTTCTTT. This sequence encodes CASRPQGNPNTEAFF.

V and J are TRBV4-3 and TRBJ1-4; no clear D gene. The CDR3 length is 13 residues. In germline, CDR1 is LGHNA, CDR2 YSLEER. V was trimmed by 1 base and J by 8 bases, leaving 8 bases between them. DNA for the CDR3: TGCGCCAGCAGCCAAGGCGGAGCCGAAAAACTGTTTTTT. This gives the protein CASSQGGAEKLFF.

This clone was detected a few times. The rearrangement uses TRBV4-3 and TRBJ2-1, with D perhaps TRBD1 (7 bases). V lost 0 bases, J lost 1 base, and 22 bases lay in between. The CDR3 totals 20 residues. CDR1 LGHNA and CDR2 YSLEER come from the germline V gene. This chain's CDR3 is CASSQERYRAGGGSYNEQFF. In nucleotides, the CDR3 is TGCGCCAGCAGCCAAGAAAGGTACAGGGCAGGGGGAGGATCCTACAATGAGCAGTTCTTC.

The gene calls are TRBV4-1 and TRBJ1-1; 7 bases are shared with TRBD1. Germline loops: CDR1 MGHRA, CDR2 YSYEKL. Losses at the gene ends were 1 base for V and 5 bases for J; bases not matched to a gene: 4. CDR3 size: 14 residues. The CDR3 sequence: CASSQVRGRTEAFF. Written as DNA, the CDR3 is TGCGCCAGCAGCCAAGTTAGGGGGCGAACTGAAGCTTTCTTT.

V is TRBV10-3 and J is TRBJ1-5; D is perhaps TRBD1 (6 bases). The V gene's germline CDR1 is ENHRY and CDR2 SYGVKD. The CDR3 spans 14 residues. The V and J ends lost 6 bases and 0 bases respectively, with 9 bases between them. The CDR3 protein is CAISTDSSNQPQHF. In DNA, the CDR3 is TGTGCCATCAGCACGGACAGTAGCAATCAGCCCCAGCATTTT.

The chain couples TRBV5-1 to TRBJ1-2; D is unresolved. This CDR3 has 12 amino acids. Between the trimmed V and J ends, which lost 0 bases and 7 bases, there was a span of 7 bases. Germline V gene lookup returns CDR1 SGHRS and CDR2 YFSETQ. The DNA of the CDR3 is TGCGCCAGCAGCTTGGACTCTGGTGGCTACACCTTC. Translating gives CASSLDSGGYTF.

CDR3 sequence (DNA): TGTGCCAGCAGTACCACAGGGTCGGTCCCAGTCTATGGCTACACCTTC. Translating gives CASSTTGSVPVYGYTF. This chain uses TRBV9 with TRBJ1-2, with D possibly matching TRBD1 (6 bases). The CDR3 spans 16 residues. Germline assignment: CDR1 SGDLS and CDR2 YYNGEE. The ends were cut back, 5 bases at V and 4 bases at J, with 21 bases in the middle.